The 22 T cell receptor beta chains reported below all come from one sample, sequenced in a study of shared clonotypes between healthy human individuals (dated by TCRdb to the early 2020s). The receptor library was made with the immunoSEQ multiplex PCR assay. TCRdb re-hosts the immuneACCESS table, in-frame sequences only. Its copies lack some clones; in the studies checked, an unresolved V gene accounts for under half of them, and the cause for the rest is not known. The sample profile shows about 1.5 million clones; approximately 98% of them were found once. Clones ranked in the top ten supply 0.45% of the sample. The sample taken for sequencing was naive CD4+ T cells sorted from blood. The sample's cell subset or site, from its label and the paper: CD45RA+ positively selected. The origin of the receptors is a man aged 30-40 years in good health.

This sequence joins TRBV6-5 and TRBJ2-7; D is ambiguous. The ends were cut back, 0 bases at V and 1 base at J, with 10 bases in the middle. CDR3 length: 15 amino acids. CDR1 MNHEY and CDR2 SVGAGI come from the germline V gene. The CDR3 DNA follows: TGTGCCAGCAGTTACTCGAACGGGTTATCCTACGAGCAGTACTTC. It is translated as CASSYSNGLSYEQYF.

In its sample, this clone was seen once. The CDR3 is CASKGIRVTEAFF. The CDR3 nucleotides read TGTGCCAGTAAGGGCATAAGGGTCACTGAAGCTTTCTTT. The chain combines TRBV19 with TRBJ1-1; the D is unclear. CDR1 and CDR2 (germline): LNHDA, SQIVND (reference sequence). Trimming took 7 bases from V and 4 from J, leaving 13 bases between them. The CDR3 spans 13 residues.

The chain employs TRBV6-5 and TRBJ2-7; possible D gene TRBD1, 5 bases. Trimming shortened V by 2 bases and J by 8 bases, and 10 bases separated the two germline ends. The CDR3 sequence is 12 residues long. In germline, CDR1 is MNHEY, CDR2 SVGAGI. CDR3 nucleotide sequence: TGTGCCAGCAGTTACGTGGGGCAGAAGCAGTACTTC. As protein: CASSYVGQKQYF.

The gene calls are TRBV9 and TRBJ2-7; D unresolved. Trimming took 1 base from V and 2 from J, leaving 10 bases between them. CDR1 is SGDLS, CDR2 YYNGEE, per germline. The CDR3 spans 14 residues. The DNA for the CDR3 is TGTGCCAGCAGCGTAACCACGCAAGCCTACGAGCAGTACTTC. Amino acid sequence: CASSVTTQAYEQYF.

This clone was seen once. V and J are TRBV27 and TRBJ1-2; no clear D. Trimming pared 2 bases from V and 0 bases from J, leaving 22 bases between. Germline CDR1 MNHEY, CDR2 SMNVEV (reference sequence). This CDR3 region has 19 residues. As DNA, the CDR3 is TGTGCCAGCAGTTTAATGGGAGCGATGTCCCCCGCGTCTAACTATGGCTACACCTTC. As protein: CASSLMGAMSPASNYGYTF.

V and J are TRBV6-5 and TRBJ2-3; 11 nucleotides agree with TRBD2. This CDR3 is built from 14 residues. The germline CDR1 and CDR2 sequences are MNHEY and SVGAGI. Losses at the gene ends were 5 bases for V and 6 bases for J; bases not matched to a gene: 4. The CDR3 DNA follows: TGTGCCAGCAGTGATAGCGGGAGGGAGGATACGCAGTATTTT. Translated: CASSDSGREDTQYF.

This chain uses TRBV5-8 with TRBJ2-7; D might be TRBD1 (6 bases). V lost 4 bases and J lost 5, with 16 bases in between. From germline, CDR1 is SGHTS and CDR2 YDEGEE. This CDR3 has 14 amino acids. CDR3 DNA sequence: TGTGCCAGCAGCCGCGAATTACAGGGTAACGAGCAGTACTTC. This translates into CASSRELQGNEQYF.

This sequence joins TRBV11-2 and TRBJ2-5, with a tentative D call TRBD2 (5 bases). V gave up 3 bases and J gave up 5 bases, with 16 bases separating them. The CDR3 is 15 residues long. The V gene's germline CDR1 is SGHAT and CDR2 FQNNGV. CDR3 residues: CASSLGSNGMETQYF. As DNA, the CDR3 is TGTGCCAGCAGCTTGGGAAGCAACGGGATGGAGACCCAGTACTTC. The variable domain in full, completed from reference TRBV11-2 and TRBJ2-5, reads EAGVAQSPRYKIIEKRQSVAFWCNPISGHATLYWYQQILGQGPKLLIQFQNNGVVDDSQLPKDRFSAERLKGVDSTLKIQPAKLEDSAVYLCASSLGSNGMETQYFGPGTRLLVL.

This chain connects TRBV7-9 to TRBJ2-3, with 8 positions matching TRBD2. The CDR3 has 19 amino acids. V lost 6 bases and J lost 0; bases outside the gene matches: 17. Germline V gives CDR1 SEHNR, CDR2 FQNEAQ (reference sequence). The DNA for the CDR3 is TGTGCCAGCAGATCGAGGACTAGCACTGAAAGGTATAGCACAGATACGCAGTATTTT. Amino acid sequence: CASRSRTSTERYSTDTQYF.

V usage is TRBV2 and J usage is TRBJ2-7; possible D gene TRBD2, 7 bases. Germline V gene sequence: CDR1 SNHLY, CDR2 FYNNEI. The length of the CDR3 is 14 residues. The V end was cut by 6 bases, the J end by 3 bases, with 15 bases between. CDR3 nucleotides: TGTGCCAGCAGCGGGGGGACATATGTCTACGAGCAGTACTTC. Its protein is CASSGGTYVYEQYF.

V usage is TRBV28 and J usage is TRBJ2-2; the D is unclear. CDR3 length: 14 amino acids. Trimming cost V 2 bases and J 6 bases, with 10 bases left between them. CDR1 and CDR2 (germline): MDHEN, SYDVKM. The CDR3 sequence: CASSLITGAGELFF. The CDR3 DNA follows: TGTGCCAGCAGTTTAATTACTGGGGCCGGGGAGCTGTTTTTT.

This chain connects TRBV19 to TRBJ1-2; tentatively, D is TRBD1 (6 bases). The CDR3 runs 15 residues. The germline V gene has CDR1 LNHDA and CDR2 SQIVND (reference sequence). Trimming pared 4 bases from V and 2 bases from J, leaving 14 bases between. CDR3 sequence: CASSTTTGQNYGYTF. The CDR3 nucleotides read TGTGCCAGTAGTACAACGACAGGCCAGAACTATGGCTACACCTTC.

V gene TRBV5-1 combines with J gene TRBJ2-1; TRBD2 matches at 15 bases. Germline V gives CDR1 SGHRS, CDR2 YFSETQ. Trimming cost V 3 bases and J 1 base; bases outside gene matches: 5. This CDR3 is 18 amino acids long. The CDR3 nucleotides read TGCGCCAGCAGCTGGGGACTAGCGGGAGGCGAGTCCTACAATGAGCAGTTCTTC. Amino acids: CASSWGLAGGESYNEQFF.

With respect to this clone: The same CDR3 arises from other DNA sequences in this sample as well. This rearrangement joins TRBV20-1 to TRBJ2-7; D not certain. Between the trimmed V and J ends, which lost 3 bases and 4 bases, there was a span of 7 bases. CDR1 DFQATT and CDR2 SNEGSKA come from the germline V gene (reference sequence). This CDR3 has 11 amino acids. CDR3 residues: CSASALYEQYF. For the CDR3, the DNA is TGCAGTGCTAGCGCCTTGTACGAGCAGTACTTC.

The CDR3 reads CASSEGITYNEQFF. The CDR3 DNA sequence: TGTGCCAGCAGCGAAGGGATCACCTACAATGAGCAGTTCTTC. This chain connects TRBV11-2 to TRBJ2-1, with unresolved D. CDR3 length: 14 residues. From germline, CDR1 is SGHAT and CDR2 FQNNGV. Trimming pared 5 bases from V and 2 bases from J, leaving 10 bases between.

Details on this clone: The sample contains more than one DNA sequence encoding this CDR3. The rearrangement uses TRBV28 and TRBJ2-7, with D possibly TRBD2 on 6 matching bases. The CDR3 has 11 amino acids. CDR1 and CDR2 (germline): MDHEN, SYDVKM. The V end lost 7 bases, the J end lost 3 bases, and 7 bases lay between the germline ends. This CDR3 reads CASTGGYEQYF. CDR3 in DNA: TGTGCCAGCACCGGGGGCTACGAGCAGTACTTC.

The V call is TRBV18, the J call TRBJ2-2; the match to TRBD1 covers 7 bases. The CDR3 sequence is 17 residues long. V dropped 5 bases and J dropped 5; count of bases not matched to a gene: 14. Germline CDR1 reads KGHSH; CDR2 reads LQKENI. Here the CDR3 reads CASSELPGTAPTGELFF. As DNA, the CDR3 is TGTGCCAGCTCAGAACTGCCCGGGACAGCACCTACCGGGGAGCTGTTTTTT.

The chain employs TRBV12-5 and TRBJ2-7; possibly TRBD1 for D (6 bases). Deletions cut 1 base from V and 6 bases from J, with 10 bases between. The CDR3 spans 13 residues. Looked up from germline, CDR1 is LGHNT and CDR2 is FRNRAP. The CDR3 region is CASGLAGQFEQYF. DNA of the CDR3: TGTGCTAGTGGTTTGGCTGGACAGTTCGAGCAGTACTTC.

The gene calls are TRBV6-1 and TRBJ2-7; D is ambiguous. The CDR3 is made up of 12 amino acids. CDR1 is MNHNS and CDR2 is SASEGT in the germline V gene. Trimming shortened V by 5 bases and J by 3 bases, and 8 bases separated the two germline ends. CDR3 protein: CASSFSHYEQYF. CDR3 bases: TGTGCCAGCAGTTTCTCCCACTACGAGCAGTACTTC.

The CDR3 nucleotides read TGTGCCAGCTCACCACTGCCAGGAGAGAACACCGGGGAGCTGTTTTTT. This codes for CASSPLPGENTGELFF. The chain couples TRBV18 to TRBJ2-2; D is uncertain. This CDR3 is 16 amino acids long. Germline V CDR1 and CDR2: KGHSH, LQKENI. Trimming shortened V by 1 base and J by 1 base, and 10 bases separated the two germline ends.

The chain's CDR3 is CASSPPGLAVYEQYF. The CDR3 DNA follows: TGTGCCAGCAGTCCTCCGGGACTAGCGGTTTACGAGCAGTACTTC. This chain uses TRBV28 with TRBJ2-7; 11 positions agree with TRBD2. The CDR3 has 15 amino acids. V trimming: 5 bases; J trimming: 4 bases; junction bases outside the gene matches: 7. Germline V CDR1 and CDR2: MDHEN, SYDVKM.

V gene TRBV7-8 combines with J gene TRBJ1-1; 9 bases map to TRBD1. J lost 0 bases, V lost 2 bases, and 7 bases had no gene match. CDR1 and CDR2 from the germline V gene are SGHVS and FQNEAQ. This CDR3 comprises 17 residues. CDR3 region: CASSLLKTGGLNTEAFF. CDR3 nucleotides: TGTGCCAGCAGCTTATTGAAAACAGGGGGCTTGAACACTGAAGCTTTCTTT.